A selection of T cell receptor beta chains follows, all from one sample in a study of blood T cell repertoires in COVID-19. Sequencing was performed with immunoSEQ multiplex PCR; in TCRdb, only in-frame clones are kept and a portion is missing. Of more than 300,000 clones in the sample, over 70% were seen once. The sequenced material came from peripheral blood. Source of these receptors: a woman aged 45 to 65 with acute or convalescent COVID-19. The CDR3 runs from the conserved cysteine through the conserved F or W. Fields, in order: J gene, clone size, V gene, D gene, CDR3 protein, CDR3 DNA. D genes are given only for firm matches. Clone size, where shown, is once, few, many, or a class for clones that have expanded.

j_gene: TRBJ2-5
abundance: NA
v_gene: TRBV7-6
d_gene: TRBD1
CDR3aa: CASSLRDRASSETQYF
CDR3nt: TGTGCCAGCAGCCTCCGGGACAGGGCCTCATCGGAGACCCAGTACTTC

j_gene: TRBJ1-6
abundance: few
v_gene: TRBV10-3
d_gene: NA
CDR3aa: CAIRRQAPDSPLHF
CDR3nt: TGTGCCATCAGACGACAGGCCCCGGATTCACCCCTCCACTTT

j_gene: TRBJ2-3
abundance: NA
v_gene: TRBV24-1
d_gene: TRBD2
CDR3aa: CAISAPTSGSVDTQYF
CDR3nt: TGTGCCATCAGTGCCCCGACTAGCGGGAGTGTAGATACGCAGTATTTT

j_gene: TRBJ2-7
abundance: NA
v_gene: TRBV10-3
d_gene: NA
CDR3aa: CAISGDSYEQYF
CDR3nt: TGTGCCATCAGTGGTGACAGCTACGAGCAGTACTTC

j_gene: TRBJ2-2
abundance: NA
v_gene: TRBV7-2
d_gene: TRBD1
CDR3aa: CASSPRDRGTGELFF
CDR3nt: TGTGCCAGCAGCCCCCGGGACAGGGGCACCGGGGAGCTGTTTTTT

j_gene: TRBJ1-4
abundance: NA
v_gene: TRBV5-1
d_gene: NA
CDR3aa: CASSFGGFGEKLFF
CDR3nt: TGCGCCAGCAGCTTCGGGGGGTTCGGGGAAAAACTGTTTTTT

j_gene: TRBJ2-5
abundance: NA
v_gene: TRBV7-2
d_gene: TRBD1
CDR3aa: CASRPDRGQETQYF
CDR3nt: TGTGCCAGCAGACCCGACAGGGGGCAAGAGACCCAGTACTTC

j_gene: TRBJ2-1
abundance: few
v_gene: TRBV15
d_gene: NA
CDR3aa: CATSRVLEEYNEQFF
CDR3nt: TGTGCCACCAGCAGAGTGTTAGAGGAGTACAATGAGCAGTTCTTC

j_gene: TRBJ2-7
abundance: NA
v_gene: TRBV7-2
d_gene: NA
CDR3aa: CASSDRTVYEQYF
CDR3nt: TGTGCCAGCAGCGACCGGACAGTTTACGAGCAGTACTTC

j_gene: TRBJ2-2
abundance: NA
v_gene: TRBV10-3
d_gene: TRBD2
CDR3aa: CAINPAGANTGELFF
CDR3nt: TGTGCCATCAATCCAGCGGGGGCCAACACCGGGGAGCTGTTTTTT

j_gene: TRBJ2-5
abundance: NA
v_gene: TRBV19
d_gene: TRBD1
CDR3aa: CASSIAQGVRAETQYF
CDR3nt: TGTGCCAGTAGTATAGCACAGGGGGTAAGGGCGGAGACCCAGTACTTC

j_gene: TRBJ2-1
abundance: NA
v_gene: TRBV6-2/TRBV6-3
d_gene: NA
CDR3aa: CASSSANEQFF
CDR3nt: TGTGCCAGCAGTTCCGCGAATGAGCAGTTCTTC

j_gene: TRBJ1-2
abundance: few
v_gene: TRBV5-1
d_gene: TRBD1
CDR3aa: CASSTEQGALYGYTF
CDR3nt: TGCGCCAGCAGCACCGAACAGGGGGCTCTCTATGGCTACACCTTC

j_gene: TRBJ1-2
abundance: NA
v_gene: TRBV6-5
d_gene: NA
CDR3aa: CASSYGRGLDDYGYTF
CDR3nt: TGTGCCAGCAGTTACGGTAGGGGGTTAGATGACTATGGCTACACCTTC

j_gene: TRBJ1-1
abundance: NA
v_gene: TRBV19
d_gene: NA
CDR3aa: CASSIDLGRTEAFF
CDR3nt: TGTGCCAGTAGTATAGATCTGGGGCGAACTGAAGCTTTCTTT

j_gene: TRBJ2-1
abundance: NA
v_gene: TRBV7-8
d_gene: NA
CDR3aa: CASSARRGGGNEQFF
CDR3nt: TGTGCCAGCAGCGCCCGGCGAGGGGGGGGCAATGAGCAGTTCTTC